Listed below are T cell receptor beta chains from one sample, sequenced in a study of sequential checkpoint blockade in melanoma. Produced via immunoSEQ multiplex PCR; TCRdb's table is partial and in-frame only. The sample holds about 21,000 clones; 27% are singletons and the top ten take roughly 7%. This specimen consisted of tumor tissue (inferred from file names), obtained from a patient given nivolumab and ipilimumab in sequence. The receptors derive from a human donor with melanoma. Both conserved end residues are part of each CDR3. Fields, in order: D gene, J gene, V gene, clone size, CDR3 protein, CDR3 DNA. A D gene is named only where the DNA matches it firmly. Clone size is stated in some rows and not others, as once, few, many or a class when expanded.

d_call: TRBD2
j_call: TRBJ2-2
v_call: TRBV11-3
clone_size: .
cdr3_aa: CASSLTSGRTGELFF
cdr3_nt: TGTGCCAGCAGCTTGACTAGCGGGAGAACCGGGGAGCTGTTTTTT

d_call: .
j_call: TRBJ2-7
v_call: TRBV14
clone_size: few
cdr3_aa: CASSQEAAFYEQYF
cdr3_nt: TGTGCCAGCAGCCAAGAGGCGGCCTTCTACGAGCAGTACTTC

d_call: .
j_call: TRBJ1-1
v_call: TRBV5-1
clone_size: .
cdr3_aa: CASSLGGLNTEAFF
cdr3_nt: TGCGCCAGCAGCTTGGGCGGGCTGAACACTGAAGCTTTCTTT

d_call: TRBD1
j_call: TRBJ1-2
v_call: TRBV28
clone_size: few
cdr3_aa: CASRAGTGYGYTF
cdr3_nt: TGTGCCAGCAGAGCCGGGACAGGGTATGGCTACACCTTC

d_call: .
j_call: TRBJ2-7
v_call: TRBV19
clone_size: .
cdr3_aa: CASSIVGGAVSYEQYF
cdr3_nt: TGTGCCAGTAGTATAGTAGGAGGGGCGGTCTCCTACGAGCAGTACTTC

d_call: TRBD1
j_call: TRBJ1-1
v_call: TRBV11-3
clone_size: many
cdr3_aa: CASSQGTGGMNTEAFF
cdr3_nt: TGTGCCAGCAGCCAAGGGACAGGAGGTATGAACACTGAAGCTTTCTTT

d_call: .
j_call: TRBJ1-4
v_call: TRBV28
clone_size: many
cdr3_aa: CASSQLTPGHPEKLFF
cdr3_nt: TGTGCCAGCAGTCAACTTACTCCGGGACACCCTGAAAAACTGTTTTTT

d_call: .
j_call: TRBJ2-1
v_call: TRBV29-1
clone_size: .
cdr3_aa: CSVASQTNYNEQFF
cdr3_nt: TGCAGCGTTGCCTCGCAGACAAACTACAATGAGCAGTTCTTC

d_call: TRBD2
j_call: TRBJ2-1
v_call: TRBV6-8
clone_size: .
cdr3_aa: CASSSPRGSGRATSYNEQFF
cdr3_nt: TGTGCCAGCAGTTCCCCTAGGGGTAGCGGGAGGGCCACCTCCTACAATGAGCAGTTCTTC

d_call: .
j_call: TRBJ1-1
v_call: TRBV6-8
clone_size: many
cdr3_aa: CASVLASLMGSEAFF
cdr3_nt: TGTGCCAGCGTCTTAGCCTCCCTGATGGGCTCTGAAGCTTTCTTT

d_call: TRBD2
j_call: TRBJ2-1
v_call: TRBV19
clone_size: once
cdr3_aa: CASSIGSGGANEQFF
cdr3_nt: TGTGCCAGTAGTATCGGTAGCGGGGGGGCCAATGAGCAGTTCTTC

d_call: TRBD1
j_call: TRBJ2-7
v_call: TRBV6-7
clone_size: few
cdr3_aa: CASSYGTGGYEQYF
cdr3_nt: TGTGCCAGCAGTTATGGGACAGGGGGGTACGAGCAGTACTTC

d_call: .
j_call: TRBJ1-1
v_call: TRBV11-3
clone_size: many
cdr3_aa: CASSWTGMNTEAFF
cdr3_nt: TGTGCCAGCAGCTGGACGGGAATGAACACTGAAGCTTTCTTT

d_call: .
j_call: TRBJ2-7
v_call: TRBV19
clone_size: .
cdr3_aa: CASSPGTGLYEQYF
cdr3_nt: TGTGCCAGTAGTCCCGGGACCGGACTGTACGAGCAGTACTTC

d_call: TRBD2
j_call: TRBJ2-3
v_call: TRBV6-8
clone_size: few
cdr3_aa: CASWASGEHTDTQYF
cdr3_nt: TGTGCCAGCTGGGCTAGCGGGGAGCACACAGATACGCAGTATTTT

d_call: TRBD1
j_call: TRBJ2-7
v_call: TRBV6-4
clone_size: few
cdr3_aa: CASRGGQVSSYEQYF
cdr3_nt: TGTGCCAGCAGGGGGGGACAGGTGAGCTCCTACGAGCAGTACTTC

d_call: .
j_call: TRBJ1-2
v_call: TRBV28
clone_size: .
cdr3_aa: CASKRGMNYGYTF
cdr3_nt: TGTGCCAGCAAGCGGGGGATGAACTATGGCTACACCTTC

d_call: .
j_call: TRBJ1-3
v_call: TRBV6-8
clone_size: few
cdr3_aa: CASSPGWGNTIYF
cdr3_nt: TGTGCCAGCAGTCCCGGGTGGGGAAACACCATATATTTT

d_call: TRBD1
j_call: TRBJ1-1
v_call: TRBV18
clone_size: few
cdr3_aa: CASSPRQGEAFF
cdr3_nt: TGTGCCAGCTCACCACGACAGGGAGAAGCTTTCTTT

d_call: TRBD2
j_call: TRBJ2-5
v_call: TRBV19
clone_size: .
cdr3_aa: CASSIGGLAGVETQYF
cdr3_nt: TGTGCCAGTAGTATCGGTGGACTAGCGGGAGTTGAGACCCAGTACTTC

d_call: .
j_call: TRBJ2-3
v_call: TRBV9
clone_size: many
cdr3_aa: CASSVGGRVGDTQYF
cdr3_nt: TGTGCCAGCAGCGTAGGGGGTCGGGTGGGAGATACGCAGTATTTT

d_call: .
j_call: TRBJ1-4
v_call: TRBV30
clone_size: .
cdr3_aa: CAWMGAGKLFF
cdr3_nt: TGTGCCTGGATGGGGGCGGGAAAACTGTTTTTT

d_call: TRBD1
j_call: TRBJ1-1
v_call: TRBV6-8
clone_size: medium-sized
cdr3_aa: CASSPDRVGNTEAFF
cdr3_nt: TGTGCCAGCAGTCCGGACAGGGTTGGGAACACTGAAGCTTTCTTT

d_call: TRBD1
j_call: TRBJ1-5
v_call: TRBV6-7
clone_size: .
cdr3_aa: CASSRPGTAKNQPQHF
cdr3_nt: TGTGCCAGCAGCCGCCCCGGGACAGCAAAAAATCAGCCCCAGCATTTT

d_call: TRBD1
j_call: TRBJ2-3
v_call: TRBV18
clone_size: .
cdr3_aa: CASSPPTGTDTQYF
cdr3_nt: TGTGCCAGCTCACCACCGACAGGGACGGATACGCAGTATTTT

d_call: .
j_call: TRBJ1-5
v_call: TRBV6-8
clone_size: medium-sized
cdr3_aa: CASIVDPRSVQPQHF
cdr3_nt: TGTGCCAGCATTGTTGACCCACGAAGCGTTCAGCCCCAGCATTTT

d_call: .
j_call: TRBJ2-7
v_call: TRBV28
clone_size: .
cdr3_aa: CASTTGGPPYEQYF
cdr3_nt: TGTGCCAGCACCACTGGGGGGCCTCCCTACGAGCAGTACTTC

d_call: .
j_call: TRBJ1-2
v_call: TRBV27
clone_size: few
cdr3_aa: CASSPRQVNYGYTF
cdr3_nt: TGTGCCAGCAGCCCACGACAGGTGAACTATGGCTACACCTTC

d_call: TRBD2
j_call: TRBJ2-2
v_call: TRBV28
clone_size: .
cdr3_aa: CASSPQGSGRLGELFF
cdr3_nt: TGTGCCAGCAGTCCCCAGGGTAGCGGGAGACTAGGGGAGCTGTTTTTT